What follows are 30 T cell receptor beta chains derived from one specimen sequenced in a study of T cells in Graves' hyperthyroidism and ophthalmopathy. Amplification targeted TCR beta CDR3 regions from RNA transcripts. When the TCR CDR3 underwent first-round RT-PCR, the HTBI primer set was used. TCRdb passed the multiplex PCR reads through MiXCR, listing each CDR3 protein once. The repertoire has under 600,000 distinct CDR3 sequences, about 16% of them found once; the top ten carry roughly 3.4%. Material for sequencing was blood. The receptors come from a woman in her thirties or forties with Graves' ophthalmopathy.

The chain has TRBV6-4 and TRBJ2-3, with D perhaps TRBD2 (5 bases). Germline V gives CDR1 MRHNA, CDR2 SNTAGT. The CDR3 runs 17 residues. The V gene lost 4 bases and the J gene lost 4 bases, with 21 bases spanning the gap. In nucleotides, the CDR3 is TGTGCCAGCAGTGTTCCCCCGAGGGTAGGACGCGCAGATACGCAGTATTTT. Amino acid sequence: CASSVPPRVGRADTQYF.

Many counts were recorded for this clonotype. The chain employs TRBV11-2 and TRBJ2-7, with D perhaps matching TRBD1 (6 bases). The CDR3 has 14 residues. V gave up 0 bases and J gave up 4 bases, with 10 bases separating them. Germline-derived CDR1 and CDR2 are SGHAT and FQNNGV. The CDR3: CASSLEQGRYEQYF. CDR3 nucleotide sequence: TGTGCCAGCAGCTTAGAACAGGGCCGGTACGAGCAGTACTTC. Together with reference TRBV11-2 and TRBJ2-7, the CDR3 gives the full variable domain: EAGVAQSPRYKIIEKRQSVAFWCNPISGHATLYWYQQILGQGPKLLIQFQNNGVVDDSQLPKDRFSAERLKGVDSTLKIQPAKLEDSAVYLCASSLEQGRYEQYFGPGTRLTVT.

The table lists this clonotype with many counts. This sequence joins TRBV11-2 and TRBJ2-7; 7 nucleotides match TRBD1. Germline assignment: CDR1 SGHAT and CDR2 FQNNGV. This CDR3 has 17 residues. The V segment lost 6 bases and the J segment 3 bases; nucleotides outside the gene matches: 17. The CDR3 DNA follows: TGTGCCAGCAGGGGCAGTTCACAGGGGTCCCCCCTCTACGAGCAGTACTTC. Its protein product is CASRGSSQGSPLYEQYF.

This clonotype was counted many times. The V gene is TRBV20-1, the J gene TRBJ1-2, with D perhaps TRBD1 (5 bases). This CDR3 spans 15 amino acids. Deletions cut 6 bases from V and 5 bases from J, with 22 bases between. Germline assignment: CDR1 DFQATT and CDR2 SNEGSKA (reference sequence). The CDR3 protein is CSALDRDRPGYGYTF. Here the CDR3 DNA reads TGCAGTGCCCTAGATCGGGACCGGCCGGGGTATGGCTACACCTTC.

This clonotype was counted many times. V is TRBV18 and J is TRBJ2-3; D unclear. This CDR3 comprises 19 residues. Trimming left V 1 base short and J 1 base short, with 21 bases between. Germline CDR1 reads KGHSH; CDR2 reads LQKENI. CDR3: CASSPLPPADQRGTDTQYF. CDR3 nucleotides: TGTGCCAGCTCACCACTCCCCCCCGCAGATCAACGGGGCACAGATACGCAGTATTTT.

This clonotype showed up just a few times. The rearrangement uses TRBV4-2 and TRBJ1-6, with D unclear. The V gene lost 2 bases and the J gene lost 10 bases, with 15 bases spanning the gap. The CDR3 extends over 15 amino acids. Per the germline V gene, CDR1 is LGHNA and CDR2 is YNFKEQ. CDR3 sequence reads: CASSQREKLESPLHF. Written as DNA, the CDR3 is TGTGCCAGCAGCCAAAGGGAGAAGTTGGAATCACCCCTCCACTTT.

At least ten counts were recorded for this clonotype. The DNA of the CDR3 is TGTGCCAGCAGCGTATTACCCGGGGGAGGTGGCTATGGCTACACCTTC. This gives the protein CASSVLPGGGGYGYTF. The chain recombines TRBV9 with TRBJ1-2; possible D gene TRBD1, 5 bases. The CDR3 is made up of 16 amino acids. V lost 1 base, J lost 4 bases, and 17 bases lay in between. Per the germline V gene, CDR1 is SGDLS and CDR2 is YYNGEE. Full variable domain (rest looked up from reference TRBV9 and TRBJ1-2): DSGVTQTPKHLITATGQRVTLRCSPRSGDLSVYWYQQSLDQGLQFLIQYYNGEERAKGNILERFSAQQFPDLHSELNLSSLELGDSALYFCASSVLPGGGGYGYTFGSGTRLTVV.

This clonotype was seen at least ten times. The chain recombines TRBV3-1 with TRBJ1-1, with TRBD1 matching 8 bases. The length of the CDR3 is 15 residues. The germline V gene encodes CDR1 LGHDT and CDR2 YNNKEL (reference sequence). J gave up 5 bases and V 0 bases, and 5 bases lay outside the gene matches. DNA of the CDR3: TGTGCCAGCAGCCAAGATCTTGGACAGGGAACTGAAGCTTTCTTT. It is translated as CASSQDLGQGTEAFF.

J is TRBJ2-5 and V is TRBV19; TRBD2 is a possible D gene (5 bases). This CDR3 has 14 residues. Germline V gene data show CDR1 as LNHDA and CDR2 as SQIVND (reference sequence). Trimming removed 1 base from V and 5 bases from J, with 11 bases in between. CDR3 region: CASSIAGSTETQYF. Here the CDR3 DNA reads TGTGCCAGTAGTATAGCGGGAAGTACGGAGACCCAGTACTTC. The full variable domain, completed using reference TRBV19 and TRBJ2-5, is DGGITQSPKYLFRKEGQNVTLSCEQNLNHDAMYWYRQDPGQGLRLIYYSQIVNDFQKGDIAEGYSVSREKKESFPLTVTSAQKNPTAFYLCASSIAGSTETQYFGPGTRLLVL.

This clonotype was recorded a few times. This chain uses TRBV15 with TRBJ2-1, with D uncertain. V lost 7 bases to trimming and J lost 9 bases, with 25 bases between them. The V gene's germline CDR1 is LNHNV and CDR2 YYDKDF (reference sequence). CDR3 length: 16 residues. DNA for the CDR3: TGTGCCACCAATACCTATCTCTCGACGGGTGTAGGTGAGCAGTTCTTC. It encodes CATNTYLSTGVGEQFF.

At least ten counts were recorded for this clonotype. The V call is TRBV12-3 or TRBV12-4, the J call TRBJ2-3; 11 bases agree with TRBD2. The V segment lost 4 bases and the J segment 6 bases; nucleotides outside the gene matches: 9. The CDR3 runs to 16 residues. The CDR3 region is CASSYGLAGPGDTQYF. CDR3 in DNA: TGTGCCAGCAGTTACGGACTAGCGGGCCCGGGCGATACGCAGTATTTT.

This clonotype has more than one count but fewer than ten. The V and J genes are TRBV10-3 and TRBJ2-1, with TRBD2 matching over 8 bases. CDR3 length equals 14 residues. Unmatched junction bases numbered 6, after V lost 7 bases and J lost 4 bases. Looked up from germline, CDR1 is ENHRY and CDR2 is SYGVKD. CDR3 in DNA: TGTGCCATCAATCGGGAGGGCCAATACAATGAGCAGTTCTTC. Translation: CAINREGQYNEQFF.

The rearrangement joins TRBV7-8 to TRBJ2-7; possibly TRBD1 for D (6 bases). Trimming pared 0 bases from V and 2 bases from J, leaving 14 bases between. Germline V gene sequence: CDR1 SGHVS, CDR2 FQNEAQ. This CDR3 comprises 16 residues. This CDR3 is CASSLARRTATYEQYF. CDR3 in DNA: TGTGCCAGCAGCTTAGCGCGGAGGACAGCTACCTACGAGCAGTACTTC.

This clonotype was seen a handful of times. The V call is TRBV6-1, the J call TRBJ2-2; 7 positions agree with TRBD1. CDR1 is MNHNS, CDR2 SASEGT, per germline. This CDR3 region has 14 residues. V was clipped by 8 bases and J by 6 bases; unmatched bases: 9. The CDR3 loop reads CASEVDRHAGELFF. The CDR3 nucleotides read TGTGCCAGCGAGGTGGACAGGCACGCCGGGGAGCTGTTTTTT.

This clonotype was observed a few times. The chain employs TRBV29-1 and TRBJ1-2, with D unclear. Germline CDR1 and CDR2: SQVTM and ANQGSEA. The V and J ends lost 0 bases and 6 bases respectively, with 5 bases between them. CDR3 length equals 11 residues. The CDR3 reads CSVEDVHGYTF. CDR3 bases: TGCAGCGTTGAAGATGTGCATGGCTACACCTTC.

This clonotype was observed a few times. As DNA, the CDR3 is TGTGCCAGCAGTTTCGGGACGACAGGCCCCGTTTGGAAGCAGTACTTC. This encodes CASSFGTTGPVWKQYF. The V call is TRBV28, the J call TRBJ2-7; D is possibly TRBD1 (6 bases). V dropped 3 bases and J dropped 8 bases, with 23 bases sitting between them. This CDR3 region has 16 residues. Germline V lookup: CDR1 MDHEN, CDR2 SYDVKM.

The V gene is TRBV4-1, the J gene TRBJ2-3; D unresolved. Germline CDR1 is MGHRA and CDR2 is YSYEKL. Trimming stripped 0 bases from V and 2 bases from J, with 12 bases between. The CDR3 loop spans 16 amino acids. CDR3 coding DNA: TGCGCCAGCAGCCAAGATCGGCGGCCCTCCACAGATACGCAGTATTTT. This gives the protein CASSQDRRPSTDTQYF.

This clonotype came up many times. The genes are TRBV5-1 and TRBJ2-3, with 14 bases lining up with TRBD2. The V segment lost 2 bases and the J segment 2 bases; nucleotides outside the gene matches: 7. Per germline, CDR1 SGHRS and CDR2 YFSETQ. The length of the CDR3 is 18 residues. The CDR3 reads CASSFRGTSGGITDTQYF. CDR3 coding DNA: TGCGCCAGCAGCTTTCGCGGGACTAGCGGGGGAATCACAGATACGCAGTATTTT. The variable domain in full, completed from reference TRBV5-1 and TRBJ2-3, reads KAGVTQTPRYLIKTRGQQVTLSCSPISGHRSVSWYQQTPGQGLQFLFEYFSETQRNKGNFPGRFSGRQFSNSRSEMNVSTLELGDSALYLCASSFRGTSGGITDTQYFGPGTRLTVL.

This clonotype has ten or more counts. V usage is TRBV28 and J usage is TRBJ2-3, with D uncertain. Trimming shortened V by 7 bases and J by 3 bases, and 14 bases separated the two germline ends. CDR3 length: 14 amino acids. CDR1 and CDR2 from the germline V gene are MDHEN and SYDVKM. The CDR3 loop is CASTSRLGTDTQYF. CDR3 in DNA: TGTGCCAGCACCTCGAGGCTCGGAACAGATACGCAGTATTTT.

The chain links TRBV12-3 or TRBV12-4 to TRBJ1-2; 7 nucleotides agree with TRBD1. The CDR3 runs to 15 residues. The ends lost 7 bases at V and 0 bases at J; junction bases unmatched: 8. CDR3 nucleotides: TGTGCCAGCACACCGACAGGGCAAGCTAACTATGGCTACACCTTC. This codes for CASTPTGQANYGYTF.

This clonotype was recorded once. The chain employs TRBV18 and TRBJ2-2, with 12 positions matching TRBD1. With V trimmed by 1 base and J by 6 bases, 9 bases remained unmatched. The germline V gene has CDR1 KGHSH and CDR2 LQKENI. The CDR3 covers 18 residues. CDR3 DNA sequence: TGTGCCAGCTCACCACTACCTCCGGGACAGGGGGCGCCCGGGGAGCTGTTTTTT. This gives the protein CASSPLPPGQGAPGELFF.

This clonotype was detected many times. This chain connects TRBV20-1 to TRBJ1-5, with D perhaps TRBD1 (5 bases). Germline CDR1 reads DFQATT; CDR2 reads SNEGSKA (reference sequence). The CDR3 length is 14 residues. The V end was cut by 2 bases, the J end by 5 bases, with 13 bases between. The CDR3, as DNA: TGCAGTGCTAGACGGGGGGGGGGACATCAGCCCCAGCATTTT. Its protein product is CSARRGGGHQPQHF.

The V call is TRBV18, the J call TRBJ2-1; TRBD2 matches 12 bases. Germline CDR1 reads KGHSH; CDR2 reads LQKENI. The J segment lost 6 bases and the V segment lost 1 base, leaving 4 bases of the junction unmatched. The CDR3 runs 16 residues. The CDR3 bases are TGTGCCAGCTCACCACAAGAACTAGCGGGAGGCAATGAGCAGTTCTTC. Its protein product is CASSPQELAGGNEQFF.

This clonotype was observed at least ten times. This rearrangement joins TRBV15 to TRBJ2-1, with TRBD2 matching 7 bases. This CDR3 spans 17 amino acids. Germline V lookup: CDR1 LNHNV, CDR2 YYDKDF (reference sequence). The ends lost 0 bases at V and 5 bases at J; junction bases unmatched: 10. DNA of the CDR3: TGTGCCACCAGCAGAGAAGAGCCGTGGGGACTAAACAATGAGCAGTTCTTC. It yields the protein CATSREEPWGLNNEQFF.

This clonotype was seen a handful of times. The gene calls are TRBV5-1 and TRBJ2-2; TRBD1 aligns across 7 bases. The trim removed 3 bases at V and 5 bases at J, leaving 4 bases unmatched. Germline V CDR1 and CDR2: SGHRS, YFSETQ. The CDR3 runs 14 residues. The CDR3 region is CASSSGQPTGELFF. The CDR3 nucleotides read TGCGCCAGCAGCTCGGGACAGCCGACCGGGGAGCTGTTTTTT. The full variable domain, completed using reference TRBV5-1 and TRBJ2-2, is KAGVTQTPRYLIKTRGQQVTLSCSPISGHRSVSWYQQTPGQGLQFLFEYFSETQRNKGNFPGRFSGRQFSNSRSEMNVSTLELGDSALYLCASSSGQPTGELFFGEGSRLTVL.

This clonotype occurred many times. The V call is TRBV12-3 or TRBV12-4, the J call TRBJ1-4, with 7 bases lining up with TRBD1. Germline trimming cut 7 bases from V and 2 bases from J; bases unmatched to any gene: 13. This CDR3 comprises 17 residues. CDR3 sequence reads: CASKGQRGLGTNEKLFF. Written as DNA, the CDR3 is TGTGCCAGCAAGGGACAGAGGGGGCTTGGGACTAATGAAAAACTGTTTTTT.

The chain couples TRBV6-5 to TRBJ1-1; D ambiguous. Germline lookup yields CDR1 MNHEY and CDR2 SVGAGI. V was clipped by 7 bases and J by 1 base, with 16 bases between them. The CDR3 totals 15 residues. In DNA, the CDR3 is TGTGCCAGCACCCCAGCTAGGGATCCGAACACTGAAGCTTTCTTT. This translates into CASTPARDPNTEAFF.

The chain couples TRBV6-5 to TRBJ2-5; D may be TRBD1 (5 bases). The CDR3 covers 14 residues. V was pared by 4 bases and J by 7 bases, with 16 bases between. The germline gives CDR1 MNHEY, CDR2 SVGAGI. CDR3 bases: TGTGCCAGCAGTTCGCTCCAGGGCTTCGGGACCCAGTACTTC. Its protein is CASSSLQGFGTQYF.

This clonotype was counted ten times or more. The V and J genes are TRBV11-2 and TRBJ1-1, with D uncertain. CDR3 length: 15 residues. V lost 5 bases, J lost 1 base, and 14 bases lay in between. Germline V gene data show CDR1 as SGHAT and CDR2 as FQNNGV. The CDR3 DNA sequence: TGTGCCAGCAGCCGACGAACAGACCCGAACACTGAAGCTTTCTTT. It specifies CASSRRTDPNTEAFF.

The count of this clonotype is one. A much more abundant neighbour one base away suggests this may be a read error. The CDR3 nucleotides read TGTGTCAGCTCGACAGCGACCAGCTATGGCTACACCTTC. It encodes CVSSTATSYGYTF. The rearrangement uses TRBV6-1 and TRBJ1-2; the D gene is possibly TRBD1 (5 bases). Germline lookup yields CDR1 MNHNS and CDR2 SASEGT. This CDR3 region has 13 residues.